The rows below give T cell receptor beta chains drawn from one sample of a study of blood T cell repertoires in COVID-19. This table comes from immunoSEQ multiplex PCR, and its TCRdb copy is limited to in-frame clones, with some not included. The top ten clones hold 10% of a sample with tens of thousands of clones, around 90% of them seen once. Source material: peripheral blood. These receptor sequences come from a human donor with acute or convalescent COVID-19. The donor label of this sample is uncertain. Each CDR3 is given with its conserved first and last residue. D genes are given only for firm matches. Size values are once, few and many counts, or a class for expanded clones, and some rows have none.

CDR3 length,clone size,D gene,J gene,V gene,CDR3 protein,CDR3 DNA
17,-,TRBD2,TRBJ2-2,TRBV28,CASSTLAGVPNTGELFF,TGTGCCAGCAGCACACTAGCGGGGGTTCCGAACACCGGGGAGCTGTTTTTT
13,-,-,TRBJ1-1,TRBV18,CASAEMGGTEAFF,TGTGCCAGCGCCGAGATGGGGGGTACTGAAGCTTTCTTT
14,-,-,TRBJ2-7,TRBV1,CTSGRGSREVEQYF,TGCACCAGCGGACGAGGATCACGGGAGGTCGAGCAGTACTTC
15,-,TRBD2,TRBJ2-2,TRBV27,CASSPLAGGTGELFF,TGTGCCAGCAGTCCTCTAGCGGGAGGGACCGGGGAGCTGTTTTTT
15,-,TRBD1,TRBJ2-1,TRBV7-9,CASSVDRGSLRGQFF,TGTGCCAGCAGCGTTGACAGGGGCAGCCTTCGAGGGCAGTTCTTC
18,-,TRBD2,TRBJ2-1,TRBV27,CASTKGGQSGLAGVEQFF,TGTGCCAGCACTAAGGGGGGACAATCGGGACTAGCGGGAGTCGAGCAGTTCTTC
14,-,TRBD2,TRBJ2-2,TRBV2,CASTFGRDTGELFF,TGTGCCAGCACCTTCGGGAGGGATACCGGGGAGCTGTTTTTT
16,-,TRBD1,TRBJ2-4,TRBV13,CASSLERTGVKNIQYF,TGTGCCAGCAGCTTAGAGCGGACAGGGGTCAAAAACATTCAGTACTTC
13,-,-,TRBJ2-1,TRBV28,CASSLASRSMRFF,TGTGCCAGCAGTTTGGCTAGCAGGTCAATGAGGTTCTTC
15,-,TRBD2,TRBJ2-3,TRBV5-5,CASSRSGVFTDTQYF,TGTGCCAGCAGTCGGAGCGGGGTTTTCACAGATACGCAGTATTTT
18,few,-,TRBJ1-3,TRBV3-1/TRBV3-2,CASSQSRGAVRSGNTIYF,TGTGCCAGCAGCCAGTCCCGCGGGGCTGTTCGCTCTGGAAACACCATATATTTT
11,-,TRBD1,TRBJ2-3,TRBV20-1,CSAKDRNTQYF,TGCAGTGCTAAGGACAGGAATACGCAGTATTTT
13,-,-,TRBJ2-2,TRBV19,CASRTANTGELFF,TGTGCCAGCCGGACAGCGAACACCGGGGAGCTGTTTTTT
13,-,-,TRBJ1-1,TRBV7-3,CASSLQGNTEAFF,TGTGCCAGCAGCTTGCAGGGGAACACTGAAGCTTTCTTT
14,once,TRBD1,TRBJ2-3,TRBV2,CASSTGGSTDTQYF,TGTGCCAGCAGTACAGGGGGCAGCACAGATACGCAGTATTTT
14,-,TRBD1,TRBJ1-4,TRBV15,CATSGDRDNEKLFF,TGTGCCACCAGCGGCGACAGGGATAATGAAAAACTGTTTTTT
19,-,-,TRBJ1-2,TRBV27,CASSLSLPAGNLNNYGYTF,TGTGCCAGCAGTTTATCGCTGCCGGCAGGGAACCTCAATAACTATGGCTACACCTTC